This T cell receptor (beta chain) appears in the sequencing data of a study of cytomegalovirus exposure and HLA in healthy donors. General study results and limits: A later analysis linked a missense DCLRE1C variant to TCR beta V- and J-gene trimming.

Losses at the gene ends were 5 bases for V and 0 bases for J; bases not matched to a gene: 12. The germline V gene has CDR1 SEHNR and CDR2 FQNEAQ (reference sequence). The CDR3 is 17 residues long. In the case of this clone: The antigen is not known.

It was with 60 Vbeta and 13 Jbeta primers that the PCR ran. The data were produced by immunoSEQ multiplex PCR, yet TCRdb's version contains in-frame clones alone and is incomplete. Here the sample spans 130,000 or so clones, about 80% being singletons. The TCR comes from a man younger than 35 in good health and CMV-seronegative. J is TRBJ1-2 and V is TRBV7-9, with TRBD1 identical over 7 bases. Sequencing was done on a sample of PBMCs. CDR3 region: CASSPGDSSVSNYGYTF. The CDR3 DNA reads TGTGCCAGCAGCCCGGGGGACAGCTCGGTGTCTAACTATGGCTACACCTTC.